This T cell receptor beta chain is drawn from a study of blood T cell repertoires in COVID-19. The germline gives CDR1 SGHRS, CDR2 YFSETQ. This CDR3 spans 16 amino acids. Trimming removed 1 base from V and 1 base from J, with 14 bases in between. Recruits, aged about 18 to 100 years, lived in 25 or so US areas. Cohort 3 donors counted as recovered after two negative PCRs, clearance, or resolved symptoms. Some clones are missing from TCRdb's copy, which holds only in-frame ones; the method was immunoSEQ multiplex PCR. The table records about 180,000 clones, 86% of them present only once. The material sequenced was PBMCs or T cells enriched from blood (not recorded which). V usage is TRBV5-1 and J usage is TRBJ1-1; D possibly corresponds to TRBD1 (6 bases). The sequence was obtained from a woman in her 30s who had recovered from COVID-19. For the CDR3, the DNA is TGCGCCAGCAGCTTGACAACAGGGTTTCAGAACACTGAAGCTTTCTTT. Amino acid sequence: CASSLTTGFQNTEAFF.